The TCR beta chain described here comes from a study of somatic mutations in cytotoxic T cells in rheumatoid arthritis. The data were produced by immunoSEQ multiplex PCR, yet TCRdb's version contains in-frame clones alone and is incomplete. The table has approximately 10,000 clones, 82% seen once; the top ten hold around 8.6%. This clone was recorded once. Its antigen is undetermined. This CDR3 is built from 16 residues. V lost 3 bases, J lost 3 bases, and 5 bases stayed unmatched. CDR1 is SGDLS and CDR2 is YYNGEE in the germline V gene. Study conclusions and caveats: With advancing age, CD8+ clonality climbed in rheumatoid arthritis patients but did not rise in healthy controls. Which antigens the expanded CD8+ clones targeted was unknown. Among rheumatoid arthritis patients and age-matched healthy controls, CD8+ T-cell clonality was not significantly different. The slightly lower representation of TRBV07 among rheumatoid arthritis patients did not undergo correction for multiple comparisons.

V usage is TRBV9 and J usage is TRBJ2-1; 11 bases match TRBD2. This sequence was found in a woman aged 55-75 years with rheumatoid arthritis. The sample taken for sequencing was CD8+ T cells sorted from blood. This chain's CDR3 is CASSGIAGGYYNEQFF. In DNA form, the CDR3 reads TGTGCCAGCAGCGGGATAGCGGGAGGGTACTACAATGAGCAGTTCTTC. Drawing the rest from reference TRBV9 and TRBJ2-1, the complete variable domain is DSGVTQTPKHLITATGQRVTLRCSPRSGDLSVYWYQQSLDQGLQFLIQYYNGEERAKGNILERFSAQQFPDLHSELNLSSLELGDSALYFCASSGIAGGYYNEQFFGPGTRLTVL.